The 29 T cell receptor beta chains listed next were all sequenced from one sample in a study of blood T cell repertoires in COVID-19. Generated by immunoSEQ multiplex PCR, the TCRdb table keeps only in-frame clones and is missing some. The table has about 110,000 clones, roughly 91% seen once. Sequencing used peripheral blood. Source of these receptors: a woman between 45 and 60 years old with acute or convalescent COVID-19.

The rearrangement uses TRBV7-2 and TRBJ1-5; 7 nucleotides match TRBD1. Trimming at V came to 4 bases and at J to 0 bases, leaving 12 bases not matched to a gene. This CDR3 has 18 residues. CDR1 SGHTA and CDR2 FQGNSA come from the germline V gene. Written as DNA, the CDR3 is TGTGCCAGCAGCTCGTCCCGGGCAGGGGGATATAGCAATCAGCCCCAGCATTTT. Residues: CASSSSRAGGYSNQPQHF. Drawing the rest from reference TRBV7-2 and TRBJ1-5, the complete variable domain is GAGVSQSPSNKVTEKGKDVELRCDPISGHTALYWYRQSLGQGLEFLIYFQGNSAPDKSGLPSDRFSAERTGGSVSTLTIQRTQQEDSAVYLCASSSSRAGGYSNQPQHFGDGTRLSIL.

The chain combines TRBV29-1 with TRBJ2-3; TRBD2 matches 13 bases. V lost 7 bases, J lost 4 bases, and 5 bases stayed unmatched. There are 14 residues in the CDR3. Per germline, CDR1 SQVTM and CDR2 ANQGSEA. DNA of the CDR3: TGCAGCGCCCGGACTAGCGGGAGTGCAGATACGCAGTATTTT. This encodes CSARTSGSADTQYF.

This chain links TRBV6-5 with TRBJ2-7; 9 nucleotides align to TRBD1. J was trimmed by 4 bases and V by 7 bases; bases with no gene match: 11. The CDR3 length is 15 residues. Germline lookup yields CDR1 MNHEY and CDR2 SVGAGI. CDR3 residues: CASKFSDGQGYEQYF. The CDR3, as DNA: TGTGCCAGCAAATTCAGCGACGGACAGGGGTACGAGCAGTACTTC.

The genes are TRBV5-1 and TRBJ2-1; 12 bases match TRBD2. Germline values: CDR1 SGHRS, CDR2 YFSETQ. V was clipped by 4 bases and J by 9 bases; unmatched bases: 8. The CDR3 runs 15 residues. In DNA form, the CDR3 reads TGCGCCAGCAGCCTCCCTAGCGGGAGGGCCATTGAGCAGTTCTTC. The encoded protein is CASSLPSGRAIEQFF.

The CDR3 region is CASSYTSSYNSPLHF. CDR3 nucleotide sequence: TGTGCCAGCAGTTACACGAGCTCCTATAATTCACCCCTCCACTTT. This chain links TRBV6-5 with TRBJ1-6; no definite D call. Germline V gene sequence: CDR1 MNHEY, CDR2 SVGAGI. The CDR3 is made up of 15 amino acids. V lost 2 bases to trimming and J lost 0 bases, with 5 bases between them.

This chain uses TRBV27 with TRBJ1-1; no firm D call. CDR1 is MNHEY, CDR2 SMNVEV, per germline (reference sequence). V was pared by 3 bases and J by 1 base, with 6 bases between. This CDR3 has 13 amino acids. The CDR3 sequence is CASSFRENTEAFF. In DNA form, the CDR3 reads TGTGCCAGCAGTTTTCGAGAGAACACTGAAGCTTTCTTT.

Comment on this clone: At the DNA level, this CDR3 is encoded by other sequences in the same sample as well. The chain links TRBV19 to TRBJ1-5; TRBD1 matches at 8 bases. The CDR3 runs 14 residues. The J segment lost 2 bases and the V segment lost 6 bases, leaving 3 bases of the junction unmatched. Germline assignment: CDR1 LNHDA and CDR2 SQIVND (reference sequence). In nucleotides, the CDR3 is TGTGCCAGTAGCCTGACAGGGGGCAATCAGCCCCAGCATTTT. Protein product: CASSLTGGNQPQHF.

V gene TRBV7-9 combines with J gene TRBJ1-5; 7 bases are a match to TRBD1. The CDR3 runs to 15 residues. Germline trimming cut 1 base from V and 0 bases from J; bases unmatched to any gene: 0. Germline V gives CDR1 SEHNR, CDR2 FQNEAQ (reference sequence). Here the CDR3 reads CASSLGDSSNQPQHF. As DNA, the CDR3 is TGTGCCAGCAGCTTAGGGGACAGTAGCAATCAGCCCCAGCATTTT. Full variable domain (missing parts from reference TRBV7-9 and TRBJ1-5): DTGVSQNPRHKITKRGQNVTFRCDPISEHNRLYWYRQTLGQGPEFLTYFQNEAQLEKSRLLSDRFSAERPKGSFSTLEIQRTEQGDSAMYLCASSLGDSSNQPQHFGDGTRLSIL.

The rearrangement joins TRBV6-1 to TRBJ1-6; D call uncertain. The CDR3 runs to 17 residues. Germline lookup yields CDR1 MNHNS and CDR2 SASEGT. Trimming removed 0 bases from V and 14 bases from J, with 23 bases in between. CDR3 bases: TGTGCCAGCAGTGAAGCTCCCGGTCTAGGCTCGGGTTGGTCCCTCCACTTT. This sequence encodes CASSEAPGLGSGWSLHF.

The chain has TRBV28 and TRBJ2-1; a possible D gene is TRBD1 (5 bases). The CDR3 covers 13 residues. The germline gives CDR1 MDHEN, CDR2 SYDVKM. Trimming stripped 6 bases from V and 7 bases from J, with 13 bases between. CDR3 DNA: TGTGCCAGCAGCAGGGCCGTCTGGAATGAGCAGTTCTTC. Encoded protein: CASSRAVWNEQFF.

The rearrangement uses TRBV2 and TRBJ2-7; TRBD2 matches 8 bases. Trimming cost V 3 bases and J 7 bases; bases outside gene matches: 11. CDR1 is SNHLY, CDR2 FYNNEI, per germline. The CDR3 is 15 residues long. CDR3 loop: CASSDLLAVPEEQYF. The CDR3, as DNA: TGTGCCAGCAGTGATTTACTAGCGGTCCCTGAGGAGCAGTACTTC. The whole variable domain, remainder taken from reference TRBV2 and TRBJ2-7, is EPEVTQTPSHQVTQMGQEVILRCVPISNHLYFYWYRQILGQKVEFLVSFYNNEISEKSEIFDDQFSVERPDGSNFTLKIRSTKLEDSAMYFCASSDLLAVPEEQYFGPGTRLTVT.

This chain connects TRBV18 to TRBJ1-2, with D tentatively TRBD1 (5 bases). Germline V CDR1 and CDR2: KGHSH, LQKENI. This CDR3 has 14 amino acids. The germline V and J ends were trimmed by 3 bases and 4 bases, with 12 bases remaining between them. The CDR3 spells CASSPGGLTYGYTF. CDR3 in DNA: TGTGCCAGCTCACCGGGGGGACTAACCTATGGCTACACCTTC.

V usage is TRBV11-3 and J usage is TRBJ2-7; D might be TRBD1 (5 bases). The V and J ends lost 3 bases and 4 bases respectively, with 16 bases between them. There are 15 residues in the CDR3. Per the germline V gene, CDR1 is SGHNT and CDR2 is YENEEA. In nucleotides, the CDR3 is TGTGCCAGCAGCTTGGGATCGGACACAAAGTACGAGCAGTACTTC. This encodes CASSLGSDTKYEQYF.

The rearrangement joins TRBV7-9 to TRBJ1-1; D unresolved. This CDR3 is 14 amino acids long. V was pared by 4 bases and J by 5 bases, with 14 bases between. Germline V gene data show CDR1 as SEHNR and CDR2 as FQNEAQ (reference sequence). The CDR3 reads CASSYGEGGTEAFF. CDR3 in DNA: TGTGCCAGCAGCTACGGAGAGGGTGGTACTGAAGCTTTCTTT.

J is TRBJ2-7 and V is TRBV30, with TRBD2 as a possible D gene (5 bases). Per germline, CDR1 GTSNPN and CDR2 SVGIG (reference sequence). V lost 4 bases and J lost 5, with 15 bases in between. CDR3 length equals 13 residues. The CDR3: CAWMDPTIDEQYF. As DNA, the CDR3 is TGTGCCTGGATGGATCCGACTATCGACGAGCAGTACTTC.

The J gene is TRBJ2-7, the V gene TRBV12-3 or TRBV12-4; tentatively, D is TRBD1 (5 bases). The V end was cut by 5 bases, the J end by 6 bases, with 14 bases between. This CDR3 region has 13 residues. The CDR3 DNA sequence: TGTGCCAGCAGTGCCAGGGATTGGAGCGAGCAGTACTTC. Protein sequence: CASSARDWSEQYF.

The chain uses TRBV5-8 and TRBJ2-3; D perhaps matches TRBD2 (6 bases). CDR1 is SGHTS and CDR2 is YDEGEE in the germline V gene. There are 17 residues in the CDR3. V lost 2 bases and J lost 0, with 16 bases in between. The DNA for the CDR3 is TGTGCCAGCAGCTTTTCCCTCGGGACTTTCAGCACAGATACGCAGTATTTT. It specifies CASSFSLGTFSTDTQYF. The full variable domain, rest sourced from reference TRBV5-8 and TRBJ2-3, is EAGVTQSPTHLIKTRGQQATLRCSPISGHTSVYWYQQALGLGLQFLLWYDEGEERNRGNFPPRFSGRQFPNYSSELNVNALELEDSALYLCASSFSLGTFSTDTQYFGPGTRLTVL.

The V call is TRBV6-5, the J call TRBJ2-7; tentatively, D is TRBD1 (6 bases). The CDR3 is 13 amino acids. The germline V and J ends were trimmed by 6 bases and 3 bases, with 12 bases remaining between them. Germline assignment: CDR1 MNHEY and CDR2 SVGAGI. CDR3 protein: CASRSWTDYEQYF. In DNA, the CDR3 is TGTGCCAGCAGATCTTGGACAGACTACGAGCAGTACTTC.

The V gene is TRBV7-9, the J gene TRBJ2-3; D is perhaps TRBD1 (6 bases). This CDR3 contains 17 residues. The germline CDR1 and CDR2 sequences are SEHNR and FQNEAQ (reference sequence). Trimming removed 5 bases from V and 0 bases from J, with 18 bases in between. CDR3 in DNA: TGTGCCAGCAGCGTGTGGCTAGGGGGACCTAGCACAGATACGCAGTATTTT. Protein: CASSVWLGGPSTDTQYF.

The chain recombines TRBV6-4 with TRBJ2-2; the D gene is possibly TRBD1 (6 bases). The CDR3 loop spans 14 amino acids. CDR1 and CDR2 (germline): MRHNA, SNTAGT. The V end lost 2 bases, the J end lost 2 bases, and 6 bases lay between the germline ends. The DNA of the CDR3 is TGTGCCAGCAGTGACGGGACAAACACCGGGGAGCTGTTTTTT. Translation gives CASSDGTNTGELFF.

The chain is built from TRBV12-3 or TRBV12-4 and TRBJ1-2, with D hard to call. CDR3 size: 13 residues. V was cut by 2 bases and J by 6 bases, with 10 bases left in between. CDR3 amino acids: CASSLRSGNGYTF. The CDR3 DNA reads as TGTGCCAGCAGTTTAAGGTCGGGAAATGGCTACACCTTC.

The J gene is TRBJ1-5, the V gene TRBV7-8, with D possibly matching TRBD1 (5 bases). CDR1 and CDR2 from the germline V gene are SGHVS and FQNEAQ. V was pared by 4 bases and J by 2 bases, with 21 bases between. The CDR3 totals 18 residues. CDR3: CASSSRQKVGYGNQPQHF. DNA for the CDR3: TGTGCCAGCAGCTCCCGACAGAAAGTTGGATATGGCAATCAGCCCCAGCATTTT.

This clone was picked up one time. The V call is TRBV18, the J call TRBJ2-7; 8 bases are a match to TRBD1. V was pared by 4 bases and J by 0 bases, with 8 bases of the junction left unmatched. Germline V CDR1 and CDR2: KGHSH, LQKENI. The CDR3 spans 16 residues. The CDR3, as DNA: TGTGCCAGCTCACGGGGGACAGGCCGAAGCTCCTACGAGCAGTACTTC. Its protein is CASSRGTGRSSYEQYF.

This clone was seen just once. The chain has TRBV15 and TRBJ2-5; D not resolved. The V gene's germline CDR1 is LNHNV and CDR2 YYDKDF (reference sequence). The CDR3 runs to 14 residues. Trimming shortened V by 1 base and J by 2 bases, and 8 bases separated the two germline ends. The CDR3 DNA sequence: TGTGCCACCAGCAGAGGGGTACAGCAAGAGACCCAGTACTTC. Its translation is CATSRGVQQETQYF.

This clone has a handful of counts. This chain connects TRBV19 to TRBJ2-1; 7 bases map to TRBD1. The CDR3 totals 14 residues. V trimming: 3 bases; J trimming: 7 bases; junction bases outside the gene matches: 6. Germline CDR1 reads LNHDA; CDR2 reads SQIVND (reference sequence). Written as DNA, the CDR3 is TGTGCCAGTAGTATTCAACAGGGGAAGAATGAGCAGTTCTTC. Residues: CASSIQQGKNEQFF. The full variable domain, in which reference TRBV19 and TRBJ2-1 provide the parts outside the CDR3, is DGGITQSPKYLFRKEGQNVTLSCEQNLNHDAMYWYRQDPGQGLRLIYYSQIVNDFQKGDIAEGYSVSREKKESFPLTVTSAQKNPTAFYLCASSIQQGKNEQFFGPGTRLTVL.

The V gene is TRBV24-1, the J gene TRBJ1-5, with 9 bases that match TRBD1. The germline gives CDR1 KGHDR, CDR2 SFDVKD. V trimming: 2 bases; J trimming: 1 base; junction bases outside the gene matches: 2. This CDR3 has 16 residues. CDR3 coding DNA: TGTGCCACCAGTGATTCGGACAGGGGAAGCAATCAGCCCCAGCATTTT. Its protein product is CATSDSDRGSNQPQHF.

The chain has TRBV4-1 and TRBJ2-7, with TRBD1 matching over 7 bases. The V and J ends lost 0 bases and 3 bases, in that order; junction bases with no gene match: 5. From germline, CDR1 is MGHRA and CDR2 YSYEKL. The CDR3 is 15 residues long. As DNA, the CDR3 is TGCGCCAGCAGCCAAGAAACGGGACAGATCTACGAGCAGTACTTC. This encodes CASSQETGQIYEQYF.

This clone was observed a single time. The chain has TRBV5-1 and TRBJ2-3; 14 bases align to TRBD2. The V and J ends lost 3 bases and 2 bases, in that order; junction bases with no gene match: 5. The CDR3 contains 17 residues. CDR1 is SGHRS, CDR2 YFSETQ, per germline. CDR3 bases: TGCGCCAGCAGCTATCGACTAGCGGGAGGGATCACAGATACGCAGTATTTT. It yields the protein CASSYRLAGGITDTQYF.

The rearrangement uses TRBV6-1 and TRBJ1-6, with TRBD1 as a possible D gene (6 bases). Between the trimmed V and J ends, which lost 0 bases and 4 bases, there was a span of 19 bases. The CDR3 length is 19 residues. Germline loops: CDR1 MNHNS, CDR2 SASEGT. The CDR3 here is CASSEAQAMQGSYNSPLHF. The CDR3 DNA is TGTGCCAGCAGTGAAGCGCAGGCCATGCAGGGGAGTTATAATTCACCCCTCCACTTT.